This is a list of T cell receptor beta chains from one sample in a study of cytomegalovirus exposure and HLA in healthy donors. Clones were read by immunoSEQ multiplex PCR, and TCRdb kept only the in-frame ones, dropping some. The sample includes a few hundred thousand clones, around 83% of them seen just once. The sample comprised PBMCs. These receptors all come from a girl between 5 and 17 years old in good health and CMV-seronegative. CDR3s include the opening cysteine and the closing phenylalanine or tryptophan. The D gene is left open where the match is weak. Size tells how often a clone was seen (once, few, many) or the class of an expanded clone, and some rows leave it out.

cdr3_length: 15; d_call: TRBD2; j_call: TRBJ2-1; clone_size: NA; v_call: TRBV28; cdr3_nt: TGTGCCACAACCTCGTGGACTAGGGGTACCAATGAGCAGTTCTTC; cdr3_aa: CATTSWTRGTNEQFF
cdr3_length: 16; d_call: TRBD2; j_call: TRBJ2-3; clone_size: NA; v_call: TRBV5-1; cdr3_nt: TGCGCCAGCAGCTTTATGACTAGCCCGAGCACAGATACGCAGTATTTT; cdr3_aa: CASSFMTSPSTDTQYF
cdr3_length: 15; d_call: TRBD1; j_call: TRBJ1-1; clone_size: NA; v_call: TRBV5-1; cdr3_nt: TGCGCCAGCAGCTTGGCCAAGGACAGGGGCGCTGAAGCTTTCTTT; cdr3_aa: CASSLAKDRGAEAFF
cdr3_length: 15; d_call: NA; j_call: TRBJ2-7; clone_size: NA; v_call: TRBV6-1; cdr3_nt: TGTGCCAGCAGTGTTCGGGGAGGAAGTTTCTACGAGCAGTACTTC; cdr3_aa: CASSVRGGSFYEQYF
cdr3_length: 17; d_call: TRBD1; j_call: TRBJ1-2; clone_size: NA; v_call: TRBV5-1; cdr3_nt: TGCGCCAGCAGCCCCCTATCCGGGACAGGCCCCCAATCGGGCTACACCTTC; cdr3_aa: CASSPLSGTGPQSGYTF
cdr3_length: 14; d_call: TRBD1; j_call: TRBJ2-1; clone_size: once; v_call: TRBV27; cdr3_nt: TGTGCCAGCAGTTTGAGGGGGCGCATCAATGAGCAGTTCTTC; cdr3_aa: CASSLRGRINEQFF
cdr3_length: 16; d_call: NA; j_call: TRBJ1-1; clone_size: NA; v_call: TRBV5-1; cdr3_nt: TGCGCCAGCAGCTTGATTCTCGGGGGGCAGGACACTGAAGCTTTCTTT; cdr3_aa: CASSLILGGQDTEAFF
cdr3_length: 17; d_call: TRBD2; j_call: TRBJ2-5; clone_size: few; v_call: TRBV10-2; cdr3_nt: TGCGCCAGCAGTGAGAGCCGACTAGCGGGGCCCCAAGAGACCCAGTACTTC; cdr3_aa: CASSESRLAGPQETQYF
cdr3_length: 14; d_call: NA; j_call: TRBJ2-1; clone_size: NA; v_call: TRBV2; cdr3_nt: TGTGCCAGCACTGACAGAATCTCCTACAATGAGCAGTTCTTC; cdr3_aa: CASTDRISYNEQFF
cdr3_length: 16; d_call: TRBD1; j_call: TRBJ2-2; clone_size: once; v_call: TRBV4-1; cdr3_nt: TGCGCCAGCAGCCTCCAGGGGGCGCGGAACACCGGGGAGCTGTTTTTT; cdr3_aa: CASSLQGARNTGELFF
cdr3_length: 14; d_call: NA; j_call: TRBJ2-1; clone_size: NA; v_call: TRBV5-1; cdr3_nt: TGCGCCAGCAGCTTGTTACCGGACAACCATGAGCAGTTCTTC; cdr3_aa: CASSLLPDNHEQFF
cdr3_length: 15; d_call: TRBD2; j_call: TRBJ2-7; clone_size: NA; v_call: TRBV5-1; cdr3_nt: TGCGCCAGCAGCCCAAGACTAGCGGGGGGCTACGAGCAGTACTTC; cdr3_aa: CASSPRLAGGYEQYF
cdr3_length: 15; d_call: NA; j_call: TRBJ1-2; clone_size: few; v_call: TRBV4-3; cdr3_nt: TGCGCCAGCAGCCAGGGCTATCCAGGGGAATATGGCTACACCTTC; cdr3_aa: CASSQGYPGEYGYTF
cdr3_length: 15; d_call: TRBD1; j_call: TRBJ2-7; clone_size: NA; v_call: TRBV6-5; cdr3_nt: TGTGCCAGCAGTTACGACAGGGGGCTAGGGTACGAGCAGTACTTC; cdr3_aa: CASSYDRGLGYEQYF
cdr3_length: 16; d_call: NA; j_call: TRBJ2-1; clone_size: NA; v_call: TRBV5-4; cdr3_nt: TGTGCCAGCAGCTCTCAGGTGGGGCAGATCAACAATGAGCAGTTCTTC; cdr3_aa: CASSSQVGQINNEQFF
cdr3_length: 15; d_call: TRBD2; j_call: TRBJ2-1; clone_size: NA; v_call: TRBV7-6; cdr3_nt: TGTGCCAGCAGATCAAATACGGCGGGGGATGATGAGCAGTTCTTC; cdr3_aa: CASRSNTAGDDEQFF
cdr3_length: 16; d_call: NA; j_call: TRBJ1-4; clone_size: NA; v_call: TRBV28; cdr3_nt: TGTGCCAGCAGCAAAAGACAGCCCGCAACTAATGAAAAACTGTTTTTT; cdr3_aa: CASSKRQPATNEKLFF
cdr3_length: 16; d_call: TRBD2; j_call: TRBJ2-3; clone_size: NA; v_call: TRBV4-1; cdr3_nt: TGCGCCGGAACCATGTGTAGGGAGGGCCGAAGAGATACGCAGTATTTT; cdr3_aa: CAGTMCREGRRDTQYF
cdr3_length: 13; d_call: NA; j_call: TRBJ2-2; clone_size: NA; v_call: TRBV30; cdr3_nt: TGTGCCTGGAGAGCCTCCGGGAGCCGGGAGCTGTTTTTT; cdr3_aa: CAWRASGSRELFF
cdr3_length: 15; d_call: TRBD1; j_call: TRBJ2-7; clone_size: NA; v_call: TRBV28; cdr3_nt: TGTGCCAGCAGAGCTGGACAGGGTAAGATCGACGAGCAGTACTTC; cdr3_aa: CASRAGQGKIDEQYF
cdr3_length: 14; d_call: NA; j_call: TRBJ2-7; clone_size: NA; v_call: TRBV7-2; cdr3_nt: TGTGCCAGCAGCTCGCAGACAGGTAACTACGAGCAGTACTTC; cdr3_aa: CASSSQTGNYEQYF
cdr3_length: 16; d_call: TRBD1; j_call: TRBJ1-2; clone_size: NA; v_call: TRBV30; cdr3_nt: TGTGCCTGGATCCCCCCCGCCTTACAGGGGGCAGCTGGCTACACCTTC; cdr3_aa: CAWIPPALQGAAGYTF
cdr3_length: 14; d_call: NA; j_call: TRBJ1-2; clone_size: NA; v_call: TRBV7-2; cdr3_nt: TGTGCCAGCAGCTTAGTACAGCCTAACTATGGCTACACCTTC; cdr3_aa: CASSLVQPNYGYTF
cdr3_length: 14; d_call: NA; j_call: TRBJ1-3; clone_size: NA; v_call: TRBV30; cdr3_nt: TGTGCCTGGAGTGTTAGTCTCTCTGGAAACACCATATATTTT; cdr3_aa: CAWSVSLSGNTIYF
cdr3_length: 15; d_call: TRBD2; j_call: TRBJ2-7; clone_size: NA; v_call: TRBV7-6; cdr3_nt: TGTGCCAGCAGCCTCGCGGGGGGCAGCTCCTACGAGCAGTACTTC; cdr3_aa: CASSLAGGSSYEQYF
cdr3_length: 17; d_call: TRBD1; j_call: TRBJ1-1; clone_size: NA; v_call: TRBV5-1; cdr3_nt: TGCGCCAGCAGCTTGAGACAGGGGGCCGGAACGATAGTAGAAGCTTTCTTT; cdr3_aa: CASSLRQGAGTIVEAFF
cdr3_length: 15; d_call: TRBD1; j_call: TRBJ1-2; clone_size: few; v_call: TRBV28; cdr3_nt: TGTGCCAGCAGTTTCTACGGGACAGGGAGCTATGGCTACACCTTC; cdr3_aa: CASSFYGTGSYGYTF
cdr3_length: 16; d_call: NA; j_call: TRBJ2-2; clone_size: NA; v_call: TRBV27; cdr3_nt: TGTGCCAGCAGTTTTTTGTCGACAGCGAACACCGGGGAGCTGTTTTTT; cdr3_aa: CASSFLSTANTGELFF
cdr3_length: 13; d_call: NA; j_call: TRBJ1-5; clone_size: once; v_call: TRBV19; cdr3_nt: TGTGCCAGTAGTATAAGGGGGAATCAGCCCCAGCATTTT; cdr3_aa: CASSIRGNQPQHF
cdr3_length: 15; d_call: NA; j_call: TRBJ1-5; clone_size: NA; v_call: TRBV2; cdr3_nt: TGTGCCAGCAGTGTGGAGGGCAGTGATCAATTGGCCCAGCATTTT; cdr3_aa: CASSVEGSDQLAQHF
cdr3_length: 15; d_call: TRBD1; j_call: TRBJ1-5; clone_size: NA; v_call: TRBV7-9; cdr3_nt: TGTTCCAGCAGCATTGGCGGGACAGTTGATCAGCCCCAGCATTTT; cdr3_aa: CSSSIGGTVDQPQHF
cdr3_length: 15; d_call: NA; j_call: TRBJ1-6; clone_size: NA; v_call: TRBV6-6; cdr3_nt: TGTGCCAGCAGTGTTCAGGGAAGGGATAATTCACCCCTCCACTTT; cdr3_aa: CASSVQGRDNSPLHF
cdr3_length: 16; d_call: NA; j_call: TRBJ2-7; clone_size: once; v_call: TRBV4-1; cdr3_nt: TGCGCCAGCAGCCAGGAAGCGACTATCCCTTCCTACGAGCAGTACTTC; cdr3_aa: CASSQEATIPSYEQYF
cdr3_length: 17; d_call: TRBD1; j_call: TRBJ1-5; clone_size: NA; v_call: TRBV2; cdr3_nt: TGTGCCAGCAGTGGACGGGACAGGGGATATAGCAATCAGCCCCAGCATTTT; cdr3_aa: CASSGRDRGYSNQPQHF
cdr3_length: 16; d_call: NA; j_call: TRBJ2-5; clone_size: NA; v_call: TRBV7-9; cdr3_nt: TGTGCCAGCAGCTTAGCTCGAACCCAAATGAGGGAGACCCAGTACTTC; cdr3_aa: CASSLARTQMRETQYF
cdr3_length: 14; d_call: NA; j_call: TRBJ2-1; clone_size: NA; v_call: TRBV19; cdr3_nt: TGTGCCAGCGGGGCGGGATCCTCCTACAATGAGCAGTTCTTC; cdr3_aa: CASGAGSSYNEQFF
cdr3_length: 14; d_call: NA; j_call: TRBJ1-6; clone_size: NA; v_call: TRBV6-5; cdr3_nt: TGTGCCAGCAGTTTTCTTCAGGGTCGTTCACCCCTCCACTTT; cdr3_aa: CASSFLQGRSPLHF